This is a list of T cell receptor beta chains from one sample in a study of blood T cell repertoires in COVID-19. Assay: immunoSEQ multiplex PCR; the TCRdb copy retains only in-frame clones and omits some. The data hold over 120,000 clones, with over 70% observed a single time. The sample was peripheral blood. Receptors were obtained from a human donor in a cohort sampled during active COVID-19. Each CDR3 is given with its conserved first and last residue. D genes are given only for firm matches. Only some rows state a clone size, as once, few, many or a class for expanded clones.

J gene | clone size | V gene | D gene | CDR3 protein | CDR3 DNA
TRBJ1-6 | NA | TRBV7-3 | NA | CASSLQGGNSPLHF | TGTGCCAGCAGCTTACAGGGTGGAAATTCACCCCTCCACTTT
TRBJ2-7 | NA | TRBV25-1 | TRBD1 | CASSDRTGGSYEQYF | TGTGCCAGCAGTGACCGGACAGGGGGATCCTACGAGCAGTACTTC
TRBJ2-7 | NA | TRBV11-2 | NA | CASSLDTYEQYF | TGTGCCAGCAGCCTAGACACTTACGAGCAGTACTTC
TRBJ1-1 | few | TRBV19 | TRBD1 | CASSQDRMNTEAFF | TGTGCCAGTAGTCAGGACAGGATGAACACTGAAGCTTTCTTT
TRBJ2-1 | NA | TRBV18 | NA | CASSPLASSYNEQFF | TGTGCCAGCTCACCACTTGCGTCCTCCTACAATGAGCAGTTCTTC
TRBJ1-1 | NA | TRBV7-2 | NA | CASSLGPGESTEAFF | TGTGCCAGCAGCTTAGGGCCAGGGGAGAGCACTGAAGCTTTCTTT
TRBJ1-5 | NA | TRBV19 | TRBD1 | CASSEHRGQPQHF | TGTGCCAGTAGTGAACACAGGGGTCAGCCCCAGCATTTT
TRBJ1-1 | NA | TRBV19 | NA | CASSNVGANTEAFF | TGTGCCAGTAGTAATGTGGGAGCGAACACTGAAGCTTTCTTT
TRBJ1-1 | NA | TRBV19 | NA | CASSRRQDYTEAFF | TGTGCCAGTAGTAGGCGGCAGGACTACACTGAAGCTTTCTTT
TRBJ1-6 | few | TRBV13 | NA | CASTQGSYNSPLHF | TGTGCCAGCACCCAGGGGTCCTATAATTCACCCCTCCACTTT
TRBJ1-3 | NA | TRBV5-1 | NA | CASSLAGGTVGNTIYF | TGCGCCAGCAGCTTGGCGGGGGGAACGGTTGGAAACACCATATATTTT
TRBJ1-2 | NA | TRBV23-1 | NA | CASSPDRVYGYTF | TGCGCCAGCAGTCCGGACAGAGTCTATGGCTACACCTTC
TRBJ1-2 | once | TRBV19 | NA | CASSIGSPDTVTF | TGTGCCAGTAGTATCGGATCCCCAGACACGGTAACCTTC
TRBJ2-1 | NA | TRBV18 | TRBD2 | CASSPPVLAGSYNEQFF | TGTGCCAGCTCACCACCGGTTCTAGCGGGGTCCTACAATGAGCAGTTCTTC
TRBJ1-5 | NA | TRBV6-5 | TRBD1 | CASRGTAYSNQPQHF | TGTGCCAGCCGAGGGACAGCCTATAGCAATCAGCCCCAGCATTTT
TRBJ2-2 | NA | TRBV5-1 | TRBD2 | CASSLAFSGGITGELFF | TGCGCCAGCAGCTTGGCTTTTAGCGGGGGAATCACCGGGGAGCTGTTTTTT
TRBJ2-7 | NA | TRBV19 | NA | CASSRQVSREQYF | TGTGCCAGTAGCAGACAGGTTTCTAGAGAGCAGTACTTC
TRBJ1-4 | once | TRBV28 | TRBD1 | CARVDRGPEKLFF | TGTGCCAGAGTGGACAGGGGGCCTGAAAAACTGTTTTTT
TRBJ2-3 | NA | TRBV6-2/TRBV6-3 | TRBD2 | CASSYSGRAGTDTQYF | TGTGCCAGCAGTTACTCCGGGAGGGCCGGAACAGATACGCAGTATTTT
TRBJ2-5 | NA | TRBV6-5 | NA | CASSTGTTNQETQYF | TGTGCCAGCAGTACTGGGACAACGAACCAAGAGACCCAGTACTTC
TRBJ1-2 | NA | TRBV7-3 | NA | CASSPGVGYNYGYTF | TGTGCCAGCAGCCCGGGGGTTGGGTACAACTATGGCTACACCTTC
TRBJ2-7 | NA | TRBV5-1 | TRBD2 | CASSLGRETRVGEQYF | TGCGCCAGCAGCTTAGGGAGGGAGACTCGAGTAGGGGAGCAGTACTTC
TRBJ2-1 | NA | TRBV30 | NA | CAWSLIASGEQFF | TGTGCCTGGAGTCTGATTGCGTCCGGGGAGCAGTTCTTC
TRBJ2-3 | NA | TRBV27 | NA | CASSSQVRTVPDTQYF | TGTGCCAGCAGTTCACAGGTTAGGACAGTCCCAGATACGCAGTATTTT
TRBJ1-5 | NA | TRBV19 | TRBD1 | CASRTTGEGNQPQHF | TGTGCCAGTAGAACGACAGGGGAGGGCAATCAGCCCCAGCATTTT
TRBJ2-6 | NA | TRBV4-3 | TRBD1 | CASSRTTGAGANVLTF | TGCGCCAGCAGCCGCACGACAGGGGCCGGGGCCAACGTCCTGACTTTC
TRBJ2-2 | NA | TRBV19 | NA | CASRPTELNTGELFF | TGTGCCAGTAGGCCGACAGAGCTTAACACCGGGGAGCTGTTTTTT